This is a list of T cell receptor beta chains from one sample in a study of cytomegalovirus exposure and HLA in healthy donors. Assay used: immunoSEQ multiplex PCR; TCRdb lists only in-frame clones, some missing. The repertoire holds about 130,000 clones, with about three quarters as singletons. Sequencing was performed on PBMCs. The receptors derive from a middle-aged woman in good health and CMV-seronegative. CDR3s include the opening cysteine and the closing phenylalanine or tryptophan. D genes are given only for firm matches. Not every row has a clone size; where given, it reads once, few, many or a size class.

j_call v_call d_call clone_size cdr3_nt cdr3_aa
TRBJ1-1 TRBV5-5 - - TGTGCCAGCACCGGGAACCCGAACACTGAAGCTTTCTTT CASTGNPNTEAFF
TRBJ1-5 TRBV7-8 - once TGTGCCAGCAGCGCCCAGACAGGCGTGGGTCAGCCCCAGCATTTT CASSAQTGVGQPQHF
TRBJ1-6 TRBV7-6 - - TGTGCCAGCAGCTTAGGACCTTCTAGACCCCTCCACTTT CASSLGPSRPLHF
TRBJ2-3 TRBV4-2 - few TGTGCCAGCAGCCAAGAAGGTCAGGGGGGTGCAGATACGCAGTATTTT CASSQEGQGGADTQYF
TRBJ2-7 TRBV18 TRBD1 - TGTGCCAGCTCACCAGACAGGGCAGAGCAGTACTTC CASSPDRAEQYF
TRBJ2-7 TRBV27 - few TGTGCCAGCAGTTCAGAACTAAGAGGTTACGAGCAGTACTTC CASSSELRGYEQYF
TRBJ2-3 TRBV7-6 TRBD2 - TGTGCCAGCAGCTTAGCGGGAGGGAGAGATACGCAGTATTTT CASSLAGGRDTQYF
TRBJ2-7 TRBV9 - - TGTGCCAGCAGCCGTAGTGGCGAGCAGTACTTC CASSRSGEQYF
TRBJ1-5 TRBV28 TRBD1 - TGTGCCAGCAGTTCGGGGACAGCGAATCAGCCCCAGCATTTT CASSSGTANQPQHF
TRBJ2-3 TRBV19 - - TGTGCCAGTAGTCCCGACAGTGCAGATACGCAGTATTTT CASSPDSADTQYF
TRBJ2-3 TRBV19 TRBD2 - TGTGCCAGTAGATCGACTAGCGGGGGCTATACGCAGTATTTT CASRSTSGGYTQYF
TRBJ1-1 TRBV27 - - TGTGCCAGCAGCCGACCGGGGAGCACTGAAGCTTTCTTT CASSRPGSTEAFF
TRBJ2-7 TRBV27 - - TGTGCCAGCAGCTACCGGGACACCCCGGGGTACGAGCAGTACTTC CASSYRDTPGYEQYF
TRBJ1-2 TRBV14 TRBD1 - TGTGCCAGCAGCCCCTGGACAGGGAACTATGGCTACACCTTC CASSPWTGNYGYTF
TRBJ2-7 TRBV18 - few TGTGCCAGCTCACCACCGGGGCAGCCCAACTACGAGCAGTACTTC CASSPPGQPNYEQYF
TRBJ2-3 TRBV9 - - TGTGCCAGCAGCGTAGCCCCTAGCGGCACAGATACGCAGTATTTT CASSVAPSGTDTQYF
TRBJ2-3 TRBV5-1 TRBD2 once TGCGCCAGCAGCTTGATGTCTAGCGGTTCGCGCACAGATACGCAGTATTTT CASSLMSSGSRTDTQYF
TRBJ2-7 TRBV7-6 TRBD2 - TGTGCCAGCAGCTTGAATAGCGGGTCCTACGAGCAGTACTTC CASSLNSGSYEQYF
TRBJ2-7 TRBV27 - - TGTGCCAGCAGTTCAGGACAGAGCTCCTACGAGCAGTACTTC CASSSGQSSYEQYF
TRBJ1-6 TRBV28 - few TGTGCCAGCAGTGCACGACAGTATTCACCCCTCCACTTT CASSARQYSPLHF
TRBJ1-1 TRBV5-1 TRBD1 - TGCGCCAGCAGCTTGGGACCCGGGACAGGGAACATGAACACTGAAGCTTTCTTT CASSLGPGTGNMNTEAFF
TRBJ1-2 TRBV2 - - TGTGCCAGCAGTGAGGAGGGGTATGGCTACACCTTC CASSEEGYGYTF
TRBJ2-1 TRBV25-1 - - TGTGCCAGCAGTGCCCTGCTGGAGGGGCAGTTCTTC CASSALLEGQFF
TRBJ2-2 TRBV7-6 TRBD2 - TGTGCCAGCACCACAGGACTAGCGGGTACCGGGGAGCTGTTTTTT CASTTGLAGTGELFF
TRBJ1-1 TRBV11-2 - - TGTGCCAGCAGCAACACAGGGCTGGGGGACACTGAAGCTTTCTTT CASSNTGLGDTEAFF
TRBJ1-1 TRBV5-1 - - TGCGCCAGCAGCTTGGCCAATAGAGGGACTGAAGCTTTCTTT CASSLANRGTEAFF
TRBJ2-5 TRBV5-4 TRBD2 - TGTGCCAGCAGCTCCCGGACTAGCGGGGGGCCGCAAGAGACCCAGTACTTC CASSSRTSGGPQETQYF
TRBJ1-4 TRBV5-6 - - TGTGCCAGCAGCTTGCTGGGGGGTAACGAAAAACTGTTTTTT CASSLLGGNEKLFF
TRBJ2-1 TRBV11-3 - - TGTGCCAGCAGCTTACTAGTCGGTGAGCAGTTCTTC CASSLLVGEQFF
TRBJ2-1 TRBV5-4 TRBD2 - TGTGCCAGCAGCTTTAGACTAGCGAATAATGAGCAGTTCTTC CASSFRLANNEQFF
TRBJ1-3 TRBV7-9 TRBD1 - TGTGCCAGCAGCCCCGGGACAGCGGCGGGAAACACCATATATTTT CASSPGTAAGNTIYF
TRBJ2-1 TRBV9 TRBD2 - TGTGCCAGCAGCCCTCGAGATAGCGGGATATACAATGAGCAGTTCTTC CASSPRDSGIYNEQFF
TRBJ1-2 TRBV19 - - TGTGCCAGTAGTATTACCGATGCGGACTATGGCTACACCTTC CASSITDADYGYTF
TRBJ2-1 TRBV28 - - TGTGCCAGCAGTAGACAGCGTTTCTCCTACAATCAGCAGTTCTTC CASSRQRFSYNQQFF
TRBJ2-1 TRBV19 - - TGTGCCAGTAGTACCGGGGGCTACAATGAGCAGTTCTTC CASSTGGYNEQFF
TRBJ2-7 TRBV6-5 TRBD1 - TGTGCCACCTACCAGAGGGACAGGGGTTACGAGCAGTACTTC CATYQRDRGYEQYF
TRBJ1-1 TRBV6-5 TRBD1 once TGTGCCAGCAGACACACAGGGGAGGTGAACACTGAAGCTTTCTTT CASRHTGEVNTEAFF
TRBJ1-1 TRBV18 - - TGTGCCAGCTCACCCACTCTGAACACTGAAGCTTTCTTT CASSPTLNTEAFF
TRBJ1-3 TRBV10-3 - - TGTGCCATCAGTGAGGCTGGGAGGACTGGAAACACCATATATTTT CAISEAGRTGNTIYF
TRBJ2-3 TRBV5-8 - - TGTGCCAGCAGCCTAAGAGCAGATACGCAGTATTTT CASSLRADTQYF
TRBJ2-6 TRBV5-1 - - TGCGCCAGCAGCTTCCGCCTCGGGCTGGCTGGGGCCAACGGCCTGACTTTC CASSFRLGLAGANGLTF
TRBJ2-1 TRBV19 - - TGTGCCAGTAGTACCCTCCCATCAGGGGACCAGTTCTTC CASSTLPSGDQFF
TRBJ1-1 TRBV5-1 TRBD1 - TGCGCCAGCAGCTGGGCGTCAGGGGGGACTGAAGCTTTCTTT CASSWASGGTEAFF
TRBJ2-7 TRBV29-1 TRBD1 few TGCAGCGTAGGGTTGGGGACAGGGCATTCCGAGCAGTACTTC CSVGLGTGHSEQYF
TRBJ2-2 TRBV19 - once TGTGCCAGTAGTCTTACAACAGGGAACACCGGGGAGCTGTTTTTT CASSLTTGNTGELFF
TRBJ2-3 TRBV19 TRBD1 - TGTGCCAGTAGTATAGTGGGGGACAGGGGAGATACGCAGTATTTT CASSIVGDRGDTQYF
TRBJ2-6 TRBV19 - - TGTGCCAGTAGTATCATCAGAGAGGCTGGGGCCAACGGCCTGACTTTC CASSIIREAGANGLTF
TRBJ1-4 TRBV27 TRBD1 - TGTGCCAGCAGTAAACCACAGGGGGCGGATGAAAAACTGTTTTTT CASSKPQGADEKLFF
TRBJ2-2 TRBV7-7 TRBD2 - TGTGCCAGCAGTCGGACTAGCGGGACCGGGGAGCTGTTTTTT CASSRTSGTGELFF
TRBJ2-7 TRBV6-1 TRBD1 - TGTGCCAGCAGTCGGGACAGGGGGGGCCACGAGCAGTACTTC CASSRDRGGHEQYF
TRBJ2-1 TRBV7-9 TRBD1 - TGTTCCAGCAGCTCCGACAGGGCCCTCAATGAGCAGTTCTTC CSSSSDRALNEQFF
TRBJ2-5 TRBV7-9 TRBD2 - TGTGCCAGCCTCCGAGCGGGAGAAGAGACCCAGTACTTC CASLRAGEETQYF
TRBJ2-3 TRBV28 TRBD1 - TGTGCCAGCAGTTTAATCCAGGGGGCTAGCACAGATACGCAGTATTTT CASSLIQGASTDTQYF
TRBJ2-1 TRBV15 - - TGTGCCACCAGCAGGAAGGGGGTAGCCGTCTACAATGAGCAGTTCTTC CATSRKGVAVYNEQFF
TRBJ2-5 TRBV27 TRBD1 - TGTGCCAGCAGTCCAGACAGGGTCCAAGAGACCCAGTACTTC CASSPDRVQETQYF